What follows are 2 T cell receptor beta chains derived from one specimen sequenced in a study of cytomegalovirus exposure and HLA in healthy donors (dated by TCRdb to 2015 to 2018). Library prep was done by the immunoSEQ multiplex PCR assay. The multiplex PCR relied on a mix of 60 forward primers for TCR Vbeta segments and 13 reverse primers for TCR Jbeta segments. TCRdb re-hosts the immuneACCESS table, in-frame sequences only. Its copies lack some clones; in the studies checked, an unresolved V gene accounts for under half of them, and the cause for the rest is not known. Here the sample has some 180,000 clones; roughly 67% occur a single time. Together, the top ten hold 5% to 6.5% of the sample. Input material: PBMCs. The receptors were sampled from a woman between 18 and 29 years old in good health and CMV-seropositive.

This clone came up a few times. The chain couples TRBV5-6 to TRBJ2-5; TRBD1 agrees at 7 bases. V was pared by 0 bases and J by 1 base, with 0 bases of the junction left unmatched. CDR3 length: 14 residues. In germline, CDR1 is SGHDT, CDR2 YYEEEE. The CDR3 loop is CASSLGDSQETQYF. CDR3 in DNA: TGTGCCAGCAGCTTGGGGGACAGCCAAGAGACCCAGTACTTC.

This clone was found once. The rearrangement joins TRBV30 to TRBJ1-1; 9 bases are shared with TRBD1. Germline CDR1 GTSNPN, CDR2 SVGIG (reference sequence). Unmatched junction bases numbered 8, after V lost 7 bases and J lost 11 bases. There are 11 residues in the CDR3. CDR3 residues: CASGQGLGAFF. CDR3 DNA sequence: TGTGCCTCGGGACAGGGTTTGGGGGCTTTCTTT.